These 27 T cell receptor beta chains were sequenced from one sample in a study of shared clonotypes between healthy human individuals (dated by TCRdb to 2020 to 2022). Library preparation employed the immunoSEQ multiplex PCR assay. In TCRdb, the immuneACCESS table is reduced to in-frame sequences with V and J assigned. These tables do not hold every clone; where another copy was compared, an unresolved V gene accounts for under half, and the others remain unexplained. This sample holds 650,000 to 800,000 clones; approximately 77% were observed only once. Of the sample, more than 1.5% is held by the ten largest clones. Sequencing used memory CD4+ T cells sorted from blood. This specimen's cell subset or site label, interpreted: CD45RA-negative fraction. The receptors originated from a woman under 40 in good health.

V is TRBV4-2 and J is TRBJ2-5; a weak D match, TRBD2 (5 bases). Per germline, CDR1 LGHNA and CDR2 YNFKEQ. V lost 4 bases to trimming and J lost 2 bases, with 14 bases between them. The CDR3 runs 15 residues. The CDR3 DNA follows: TGTGCCAGCAGCCGTAGTCCGGGGAATCAAGAGACCCAGTACTTC. It yields the protein CASSRSPGNQETQYF.

The chain joins TRBV4-1 to TRBJ2-3, with 13 bases fitting TRBD2. Losses at the gene ends were 1 base for V and 5 bases for J; bases not matched to a gene: 6. This CDR3 is built from 17 residues. From germline, CDR1 is MGHRA and CDR2 YSYEKL. CDR3 loop: CASSQGTGTSGIDTQYF. In nucleotides, the CDR3 is TGCGCCAGCAGCCAAGGCACCGGGACTAGCGGGATAGATACGCAGTATTTT.

This clone was seen more than once but under ten times. The chain couples TRBV5-4 to TRBJ2-5, with TRBD2 matching 13 bases. Germline CDR1 and CDR2: SGHNT and YYREEE (reference sequence). Trimming at V came to 3 bases and at J to 5 bases, leaving 7 bases not matched to a gene. The length of the CDR3 is 16 residues. CDR3 DNA sequence: TGTGCCAGCAGCTCGAGGACTAGCGGGAGATGGGAGACCCAGTACTTC. Translation gives CASSSRTSGRWETQYF. Filled out from reference TRBV5-4 and TRBJ2-5, the complete variable domain reads ETGVTQSPTHLIKTRGQQVTLRCSSQSGHNTVSWYQQALGQGPQFIFQYYREEENGRGNFPPRFSGLQFPNYSSELNVNALELDDSALYLCASSSRTSGRWETQYFGPGTRLLVL.

The genes are TRBV5-1 and TRBJ2-5, with a tentative D call TRBD2 (6 bases). The length of the CDR3 is 13 residues. Germline assignment: CDR1 SGHRS and CDR2 YFSETQ. Trimming stripped 5 bases from V and 1 base from J, with 9 bases between. The CDR3 protein is CASSRGLQETQYF. In DNA, the CDR3 is TGCGCCAGCAGTCGGGGACTCCAAGAGACCCAGTACTTC.

The chain recombines TRBV5-1 with TRBJ1-2; D gene ambiguous. The V and J ends lost 0 bases and 8 bases respectively, with 11 bases between them. The CDR3 runs 13 residues. CDR1 SGHRS and CDR2 YFSETQ come from the germline V gene. CDR3 DNA: TGCGCCAGCAGCTTGGTTTTCAGAAGGGGCTACACCTTC. This sequence encodes CASSLVFRRGYTF.

This clone was recorded once. This rearrangement joins TRBV29-1 to TRBJ2-5, with 11 nucleotides matching TRBD1. Germline V lookup: CDR1 SQVTM, CDR2 ANQGSEA. There are 14 residues in the CDR3. J gave up 4 bases and V 2 bases, and 3 bases lay outside the gene matches. The CDR3, as DNA: TGCAGCGTTGAACTGGACAGGGGGCGAGAGACCCAGTACTTC. As protein: CSVELDRGRETQYF. The whole variable domain, remainder taken from reference TRBV29-1 and TRBJ2-5, is SAVISQKPSRDICQRGTSLTIQCQVDSQVTMMFWYRQQPGQSLTLIATANQGSEATYESGFVIDKFPISRPNLTFSTLTVSNMSPEDSSIYLCSVELDRGRETQYFGPGTRLLVL.

This clone has a handful of counts. This rearrangement joins TRBV29-1 to TRBJ2-6; 7 bases match TRBD2. V lost 6 bases, J lost 0 bases, and 5 bases stayed unmatched. The CDR3 extends over 15 amino acids. Germline V gene sequence: CDR1 SQVTM, CDR2 ANQGSEA. DNA for the CDR3: TGCAGCGTGGGGGGGAAGAACTCTGGGGCCAACGTCCTGACTTTC. Translated: CSVGGKNSGANVLTF.

This chain connects TRBV25-1 to TRBJ1-5; unclear D gene. Germline V gene lookup returns CDR1 MGHDK and CDR2 SYGVNS. V was trimmed by 1 base and J by 0 bases, leaving 10 bases between them. The CDR3 extends over 16 amino acids. CDR3 loop: CASSESDGNSNQPQHF. DNA for the CDR3: TGTGCCAGCAGTGAATCGGACGGGAATAGCAATCAGCCCCAGCATTTT.

The chain joins TRBV19 to TRBJ1-2; D remains ambiguous. The germline V gene has CDR1 LNHDA and CDR2 SQIVND (reference sequence). V was clipped by 3 bases and J by 8 bases, with 13 bases between them. The CDR3 totals 13 residues. CDR3 region: CASSIDLLGGYTF. Written as DNA, the CDR3 is TGTGCCAGTAGTATCGACCTGCTCGGGGGCTACACCTTC.

The chain employs TRBV19 and TRBJ2-1, with 8 bases lining up with TRBD2. Germline trimming cut 6 bases from V and 8 bases from J; bases unmatched to any gene: 9. Germline values: CDR1 LNHDA, CDR2 SQIVND (reference sequence). CDR3 size: 14 residues. DNA for the CDR3: TGTGCCAGTAGGACGGGACTAGTCCTCGATGAGCAGTTCTTC. It codes for CASRTGLVLDEQFF. The full variable domain, in which reference TRBV19 and TRBJ2-1 provide the parts outside the CDR3, is DGGITQSPKYLFRKEGQNVTLSCEQNLNHDAMYWYRQDPGQGLRLIYYSQIVNDFQKGDIAEGYSVSREKKESFPLTVTSAQKNPTAFYLCASRTGLVLDEQFFGPGTRLTVL.

The CDR3 protein is CASTWELGAREQYF. The CDR3 nucleotides are TGTGCCAGCACATGGGAGTTAGGAGCTCGGGAGCAGTACTTC. This rearrangement joins TRBV28 to TRBJ2-7; D is perhaps TRBD2 (5 bases). V gave up 7 bases and J gave up 7 bases, with 20 bases separating them. Germline V lookup: CDR1 MDHEN, CDR2 SYDVKM. This CDR3 has 14 amino acids.

This chain links TRBV27 with TRBJ1-2; 10 bases align to TRBD1. Germline V gene sequence: CDR1 MNHEY, CDR2 SMNVEV (reference sequence). V gave up 3 bases and J gave up 5 bases; unmatched junction bases: 9. The CDR3 totals 16 residues. The DNA for the CDR3 is TGTGCCAGCAGTTTCCTCACCGGGACAGGGGTTTATGGCTACACCTTC. Protein: CASSFLTGTGVYGYTF.

The genes are TRBV4-1 and TRBJ2-4; no definite D call. The CDR3 length is 17 residues. CDR1 is MGHRA and CDR2 is YSYEKL in the germline V gene. Trimming shortened V by 4 bases and J by 1 base, and 17 bases separated the two germline ends. For the CDR3, the DNA is TGCGCCAGCAGCCCGGGTGGCGCCCTAGGGGCCAAAAACATTCAGTACTTC. Translation: CASSPGGALGAKNIQYF.

This clone was seen once. The chain has TRBV29-1 and TRBJ2-7, with a tentative D call TRBD2 (5 bases). The CDR3 extends over 10 amino acids. Trimming pared 7 bases from V and 3 bases from J, leaving 7 bases between. Germline CDR1 and CDR2: SQVTM and ANQGSEA. The CDR3 sequence: CSAGDYEQYF. The CDR3 DNA reads as TGCAGCGCCGGGGACTACGAGCAGTACTTC.

This chain joins TRBV7-9 and TRBJ2-3, with 8 bases fitting TRBD2. This CDR3 contains 16 residues. Per germline, CDR1 SEHNR and CDR2 FQNEAQ (reference sequence). V was pared by 4 bases and J by 4 bases, with 10 bases of the junction left unmatched. CDR3 in DNA: TGTGCCAGCAGCTCCTCGGGAGGGGGGGCGTCAGATACGCAGTATTTT. Its translation: CASSSSGGGASDTQYF.

This rearrangement joins TRBV28 to TRBJ1-5; 10 bases map to TRBD1. The CDR3 runs to 17 residues. V was pared by 6 bases and J by 7 bases, with 15 bases of the junction left unmatched. Germline V CDR1 and CDR2: MDHEN, SYDVKM. The chain's CDR3 is CASSPGPGTGAGQPQHF. The CDR3 nucleotides are TGTGCCAGCAGCCCAGGTCCCGGGACAGGGGCTGGCCAGCCCCAGCATTTT. Looking up the rest from reference TRBV28 and TRBJ1-5 gives the full variable domain: DVKVTQSSRYLVKRTGEKVFLECVQDMDHENMFWYRQDPGLGLRLIYFSYDVKMKEKGDIPEGYSVSREKKERFSLILESASTNQTSMYLCASSPGPGTGAGQPQHFGDGTRLSIL.

V usage is TRBV6-5 and J usage is TRBJ2-1; D call uncertain. In germline, CDR1 is MNHEY, CDR2 SVGAGI. V gave up 5 bases and J gave up 0 bases, with 5 bases separating them. This CDR3 is 13 amino acids long. CDR3: CASSEVSYNEQFF. CDR3 nucleotides: TGTGCCAGCAGTGAGGTCTCCTACAATGAGCAGTTCTTC.

Here the CDR3 DNA reads TGCAGCGCCCGGCCAGCGGGAGGGCCGGGGAATGAGCAGTTCTTC. It specifies CSARPAGGPGNEQFF. This rearrangement joins TRBV29-1 to TRBJ2-1; 10 bases align to TRBD2. This CDR3 region has 15 residues. The trim removed 7 bases at V and 7 bases at J, leaving 13 bases unmatched. Germline CDR1 and CDR2: SQVTM and ANQGSEA.

The chain recombines TRBV10-2 with TRBJ2-7; no reliable D call. The V gene lost 2 bases and the J gene lost 3 bases, with 14 bases spanning the gap. This CDR3 region has 15 residues. Per the germline V gene, CDR1 is WSHSY and CDR2 is SAAADI. In DNA, the CDR3 is TGCGCCAGCAGTGAGCCGGCTGGTCCCCACTACGAGCAGTACTTC. The encoded protein is CASSEPAGPHYEQYF.

This chain connects TRBV6-5 to TRBJ2-6; the D call may be TRBD1 or TRBD2 (5 bases each). CDR3 length: 16 amino acids. V lost 0 bases and J lost 0, with 6 bases in between. The germline V gene has CDR1 MNHEY and CDR2 SVGAGI. The chain's CDR3 is CASSYSGVSGANVLTF. CDR3 nucleotides: TGTGCCAGCAGTTACTCGGGGGTCTCTGGGGCCAACGTCCTGACTTTC.

V usage is TRBV4-2 and J usage is TRBJ2-1; D unresolved. The V gene's germline CDR1 is LGHNA and CDR2 YNFKEQ. This CDR3 comprises 15 residues. Between the trimmed V and J ends, which lost 1 base and 8 bases, there was a span of 15 bases. The CDR3 is CASSQGGLGGYEQFF. The CDR3 nucleotides are TGTGCCAGCAGCCAAGGTGGATTGGGTGGCTATGAGCAGTTCTTC.

This clone was observed a handful of times. This sequence joins TRBV4-1 and TRBJ1-5; D is unresolved. The CDR3 has 15 amino acids. The germline V gene has CDR1 MGHRA and CDR2 YSYEKL. Between the trimmed V and J ends, which lost 5 bases and 0 bases, there was a span of 11 bases. The CDR3 reads CASSEIEDSNQPQHF. Written as DNA, the CDR3 is TGCGCCAGCAGCGAAATTGAAGATAGCAATCAGCCCCAGCATTTT.

This clone was detected only once. The sample has other DNA sequences that encode this CDR3 too. In DNA form, the CDR3 reads TGTGCCAGCTCACCGACAGCCAACTATGGCTACACCTTC. Translating it yields CASSPTANYGYTF. The chain employs TRBV18 and TRBJ1-2; maybe TRBD1 (5 bases). Trimming took 3 bases from V and 2 from J, leaving 7 bases between them. This CDR3 is built from 13 residues. The germline V gene has CDR1 KGHSH and CDR2 LQKENI.

The V gene is TRBV19, the J gene TRBJ2-2; perhaps TRBD1 as D (5 bases). The CDR3 is made up of 14 amino acids. CDR1 is LNHDA, CDR2 SQIVND, per germline (reference sequence). Trimming took 3 bases from V and 5 from J, leaving 10 bases between them. In DNA, the CDR3 is TGTGCCAGTAGTATGACAAGGGGAACCGGGGAGCTGTTTTTT. This gives the protein CASSMTRGTGELFF.

A remark on this clone: A far bigger clonotype differs at one base, so this is likely a read error. Other DNA sequences from this sample encode an identical CDR3 as well. The CDR3 is CASSFQRDSYEQYF. The CDR3 DNA follows: TGTGCCAGCAGCTTTCAGCGGGACTCCTACGAGCAGTACTTC. The gene calls are TRBV7-2 and TRBJ2-7, with 7 nucleotides matching TRBD2. The CDR3 contains 14 residues. After removal of 3 bases from V and 0 bases from J, the junction contained 2 bases not matched to a gene. Per germline, CDR1 SGHTA and CDR2 FQGNSA.

Concerning this clone: The sample holds other DNA sequences that translate to the same CDR3. V is TRBV11-2 and J is TRBJ2-5; tentatively, D is TRBD1 or TRBD2 (5 bases each). V lost 1 base and J 2 bases, leaving 8 bases between the germline ends. The germline gives CDR1 SGHAT, CDR2 FQNNGV. CDR3 size: 14 residues. CDR3 amino acids: CASSLVGGQETQYF. The DNA for the CDR3 is TGTGCCAGCAGCTTAGTTGGGGGACAAGAGACCCAGTACTTC.

The chain employs TRBV2 and TRBJ2-7, with D perhaps being TRBD1 or TRBD2 (5 bases each). V was shortened by 1 base and J by 0 bases, with 13 bases between the two germline ends. The CDR3 runs to 16 residues. Germline V CDR1 and CDR2: SNHLY, FYNNEI. This CDR3 reads CASSEVGRALSYEQYF. CDR3 in DNA: TGTGCCAGCAGTGAAGTGGGGCGGGCCCTCTCCTACGAGCAGTACTTC.